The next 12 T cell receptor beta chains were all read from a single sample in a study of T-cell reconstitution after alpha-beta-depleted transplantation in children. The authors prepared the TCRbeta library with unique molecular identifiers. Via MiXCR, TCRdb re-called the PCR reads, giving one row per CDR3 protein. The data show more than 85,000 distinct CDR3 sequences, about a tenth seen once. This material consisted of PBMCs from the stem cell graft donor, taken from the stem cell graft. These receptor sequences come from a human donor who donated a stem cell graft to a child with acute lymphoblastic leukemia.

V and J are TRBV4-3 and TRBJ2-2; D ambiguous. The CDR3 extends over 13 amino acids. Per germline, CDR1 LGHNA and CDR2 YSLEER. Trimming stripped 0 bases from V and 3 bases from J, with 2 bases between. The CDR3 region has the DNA TGCGCCAGCAGCCAAGACTACACCGGGGAGCTGTTTTTT. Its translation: CASSQDYTGELFF.

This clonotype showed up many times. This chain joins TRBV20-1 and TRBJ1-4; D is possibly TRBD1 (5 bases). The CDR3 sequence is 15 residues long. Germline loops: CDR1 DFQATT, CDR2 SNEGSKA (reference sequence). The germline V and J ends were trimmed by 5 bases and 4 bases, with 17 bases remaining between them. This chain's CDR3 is CSALGTANFNEKLFF. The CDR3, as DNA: TGCAGTGCTCTCGGGACCGCCAATTTTAATGAAAAACTGTTTTTT.

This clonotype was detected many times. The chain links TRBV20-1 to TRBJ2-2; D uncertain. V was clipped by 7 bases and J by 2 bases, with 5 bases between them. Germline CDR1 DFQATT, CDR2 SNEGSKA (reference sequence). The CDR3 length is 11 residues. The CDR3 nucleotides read TGCAGTGGGGTAAACACCGGGGAGCTGTTTTTT. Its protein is CSGVNTGELFF.

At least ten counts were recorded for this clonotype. The CDR3 reads CSAGKTGGGEKLFF. CDR3 in DNA: TGCAGTGCTGGGAAGACAGGGGGTGGTGAAAAACTGTTTTTT. The rearrangement links TRBV20-1 to TRBJ1-4, with TRBD1 matching over 9 bases. This CDR3 has 14 residues. Germline V gene lookup returns CDR1 DFQATT and CDR2 SNEGSKA (reference sequence). J lost 7 bases, V lost 5 bases, and 8 bases had no gene match.

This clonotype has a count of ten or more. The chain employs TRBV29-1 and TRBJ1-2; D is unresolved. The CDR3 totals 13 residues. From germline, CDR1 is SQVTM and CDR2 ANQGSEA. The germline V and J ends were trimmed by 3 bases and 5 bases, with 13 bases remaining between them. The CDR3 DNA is TGCAGCGTTGACGAGCTTTCGGGGTATGGCTACACCTTC. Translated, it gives CSVDELSGYGYTF.

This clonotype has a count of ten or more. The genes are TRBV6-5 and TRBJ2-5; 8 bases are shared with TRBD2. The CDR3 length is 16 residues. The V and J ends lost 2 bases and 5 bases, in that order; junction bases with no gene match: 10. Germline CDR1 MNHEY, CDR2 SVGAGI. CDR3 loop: CASSYPERESGETQYF. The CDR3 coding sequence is TGTGCCAGCAGTTACCCCGAGCGGGAGTCCGGGGAGACCCAGTACTTC.

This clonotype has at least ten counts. The CDR3 is CASSFNLLSTDTQYF. CDR3 coding DNA: TGTGCCAGCAGCTTTAACCTACTGAGCACAGATACGCAGTATTTT. J is TRBJ2-3 and V is TRBV7-2; D gene unclear. CDR1 is SGHTA, CDR2 FQGNSA, per germline. This CDR3 is built from 15 residues. Between the trimmed V and J ends, which lost 3 bases and 0 bases, there was a span of 10 bases.

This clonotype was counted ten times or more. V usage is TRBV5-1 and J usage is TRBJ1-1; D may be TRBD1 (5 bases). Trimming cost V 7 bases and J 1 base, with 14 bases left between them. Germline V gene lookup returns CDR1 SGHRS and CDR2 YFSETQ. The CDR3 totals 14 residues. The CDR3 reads CASQWGGTNTEAFF. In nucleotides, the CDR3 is TGCGCCAGCCAATGGGGGGGTACGAACACTGAAGCTTTCTTT.

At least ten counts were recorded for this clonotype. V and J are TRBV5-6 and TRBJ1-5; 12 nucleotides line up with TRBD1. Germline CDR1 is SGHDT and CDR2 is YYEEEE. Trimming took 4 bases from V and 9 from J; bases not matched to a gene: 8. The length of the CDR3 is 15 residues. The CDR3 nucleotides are TGTGCCAGCAGCAGCCGGGACAGGGGGCAACCGCCCCAGCATTTT. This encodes CASSSRDRGQPPQHF.

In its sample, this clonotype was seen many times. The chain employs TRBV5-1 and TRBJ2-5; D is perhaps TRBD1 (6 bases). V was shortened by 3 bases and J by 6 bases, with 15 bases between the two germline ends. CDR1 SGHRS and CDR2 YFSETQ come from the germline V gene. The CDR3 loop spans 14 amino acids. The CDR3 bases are TGCGCCAGCAGCTCTCCTAGGGGGTCGCAGACCCAGTACTTC. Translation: CASSSPRGSQTQYF.

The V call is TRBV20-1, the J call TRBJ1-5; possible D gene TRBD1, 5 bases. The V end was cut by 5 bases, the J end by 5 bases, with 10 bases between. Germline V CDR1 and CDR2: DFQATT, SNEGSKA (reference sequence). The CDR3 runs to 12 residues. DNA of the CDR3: TGCAGTGCTTGGGGGAGGGATCAGCCCCAGCATTTT. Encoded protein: CSAWGRDQPQHF.

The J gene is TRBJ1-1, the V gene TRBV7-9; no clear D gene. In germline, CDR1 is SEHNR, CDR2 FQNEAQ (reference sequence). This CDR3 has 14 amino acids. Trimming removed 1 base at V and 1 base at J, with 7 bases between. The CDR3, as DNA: TGTGCCAGCAGCTTAGTCCTAGCGAACACTGAAGCTTTCTTT. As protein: CASSLVLANTEAFF.